This TCR beta chain is drawn from a study of blood T cell repertoires in COVID-19. The V end lost 8 bases, the J end lost 9 bases, and 14 bases lay between the germline ends. CDR3 length equals 12 residues. The V gene's germline CDR1 is ENHRY and CDR2 SYGVKD. This clone occurred once. Profiled with immunoSEQ multiplex PCR; TCRdb holds only in-frame clones, not every one. The data show over 200,000 clones, around nine tenths seen once. The TCR comes from a woman in her thirties or forties who had recovered from COVID-19. Sequences were obtained from peripheral blood. The V call is TRBV10-3, the J call TRBJ2-1; tentatively, D is TRBD2 (7 bases). CDR3 sequence reads: CAIWGGSAEQFF. CDR3 nucleotides: TGTGCCATCTGGGGGGGCTCGGCTGAGCAGTTCTTC.